This T cell receptor (beta chain) comes out of a study of cytomegalovirus exposure and HLA in healthy donors. In the study overall: The roughly 120 million unique TCR beta sequences, from roughly 180 million T cells, were found by an earlier analysis. HLA-typed donors were the source of some 80 million unique TCRs, which an early data release held.

The PCR used 60 Vbeta and 13 Jbeta primers. Some clones are missing from TCRdb's copy, which holds only in-frame ones; the method was immunoSEQ multiplex PCR. The sample holds 95,000 to 150,000 clones, approximately 71% seen once. Germline V gene lookup returns CDR1 SEHNR and CDR2 FQNEAQ (reference sequence). The CDR3 is made up of 12 amino acids. V lost 3 bases and J 3 bases, leaving 3 bases between the germline ends. Sequencing was performed on PBMCs. This clonotype was sampled from a woman aged 45-60 years in good health and CMV-seronegative. The chain has TRBV7-9 and TRBJ1-3; D uncertain. The CDR3 sequence: CASSFGGNTIYF. The DNA for the CDR3 is TGTGCCAGCAGCTTCGGTGGAAACACCATATATTTT.